This TCR beta chain comes out of a study of human T cells and chemical hapten exposure. Background on the study: Scalp application of diphenylcyclopropenone was performed weekly in patients across the entire approximately 25-week study. Findings and limits, study-wide: Large CDR3 similarity clusters arose significantly more often from expanded TCRs than from controls.

Specified time point: patch test 3, about 24 weeks after DPC sensitization. Treatment specified: therapeutic diphenylcyclopropenone sensitization with weekly scalp DPC. Total RNA was extracted from unfractionated whole blood. This clonotype has ten or more counts. No antigen is known for it. V lost 0 bases, J lost 3 bases, and 20 bases lay in between. Germline loops: CDR1 MNHEY, CDR2 SVGAGI. This CDR3 contains 19 residues. Original processing notes: TCRs per sample had a median of approximately 96,000 and ranged from about 23,224 to 700,000. Via MiXCR, TCRdb re-called the RACE reads, giving one row per CDR3 protein. The V and J calls come from TCRdb's annotation, not from the publication. Of 55,000 to 75,000 distinct CDR3 sequences in the sample, roughly 12% were seen once.

The chain is built from TRBV6-5 and TRBJ1-4; weak D call: TRBD1 (5 bases). The specimen was whole blood, collected in connection with sensitization to the hapten diphenylcyclopropenone (DPC). The receptor was derived from a man aged 25 to 40 with alopecia areata. Some clones in this sample may be carry-over from other donors' samples. CDR3 coding DNA: TGTGCCAGCAGTTACTCGAGGATAAGTCGGGGGAGAGCTAATGAAAAACTGTTTTTT. Its protein is CASSYSRISRGRANEKLFF.